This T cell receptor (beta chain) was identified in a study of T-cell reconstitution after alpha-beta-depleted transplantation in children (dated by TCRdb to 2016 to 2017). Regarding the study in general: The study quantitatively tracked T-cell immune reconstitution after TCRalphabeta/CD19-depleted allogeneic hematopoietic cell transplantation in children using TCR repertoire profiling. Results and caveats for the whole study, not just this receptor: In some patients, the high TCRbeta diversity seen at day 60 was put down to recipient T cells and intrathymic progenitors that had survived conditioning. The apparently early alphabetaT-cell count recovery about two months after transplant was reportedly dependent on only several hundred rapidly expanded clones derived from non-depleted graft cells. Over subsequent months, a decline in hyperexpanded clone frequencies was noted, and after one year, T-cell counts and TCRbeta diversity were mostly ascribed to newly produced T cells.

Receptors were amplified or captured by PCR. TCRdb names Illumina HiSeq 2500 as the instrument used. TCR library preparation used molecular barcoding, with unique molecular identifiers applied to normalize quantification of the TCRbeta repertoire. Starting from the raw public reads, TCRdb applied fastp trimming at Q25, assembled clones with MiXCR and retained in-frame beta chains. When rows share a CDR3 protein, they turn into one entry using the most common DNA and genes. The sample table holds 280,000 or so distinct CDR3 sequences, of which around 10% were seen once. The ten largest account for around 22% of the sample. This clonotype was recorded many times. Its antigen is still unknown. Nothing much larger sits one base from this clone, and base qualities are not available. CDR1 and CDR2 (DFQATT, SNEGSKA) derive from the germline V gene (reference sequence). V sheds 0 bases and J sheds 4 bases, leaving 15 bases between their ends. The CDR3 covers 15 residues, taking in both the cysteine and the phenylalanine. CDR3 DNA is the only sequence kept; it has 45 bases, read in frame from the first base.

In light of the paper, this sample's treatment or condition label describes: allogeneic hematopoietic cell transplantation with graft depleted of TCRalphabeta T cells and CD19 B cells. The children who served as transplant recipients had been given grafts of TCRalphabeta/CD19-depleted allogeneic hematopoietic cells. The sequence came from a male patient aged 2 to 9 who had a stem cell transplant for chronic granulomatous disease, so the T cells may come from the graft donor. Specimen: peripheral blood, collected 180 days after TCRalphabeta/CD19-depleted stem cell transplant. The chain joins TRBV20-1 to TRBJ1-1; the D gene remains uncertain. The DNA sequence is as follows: TGCAGTGCTAGAGATCTCGGCAGAGGCATCACTGAAGCTTTCTTT. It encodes CSARDLGRGITEAFF.